The clone carrying this TCR beta chain occurred a few times. Germline V gene sequence: CDR1 SGHAT, CDR2 FQDESV (reference sequence). The CDR3 runs 15 residues. Trimming stripped 3 bases from V and 5 bases from J, with 11 bases between. This sample was included in a study of response to subunit inactivated influenza vaccine. TCRdb re-called the RT-PCR reads with MiXCR, one entry per CDR3 protein. Of approximately 500,000 distinct CDR3 sequences detected, 13% to 15% appear once; the ten largest clones hold around 10%. Sequences were derived from PBMCs from blood, sampled 12 days after vaccination. The receptor's source is a man in his forties or fifties who received an inactivated influenza vaccine. The V gene is TRBV11-1, the J gene TRBJ2-6, with D possibly TRBD1 on 6 matching bases. CDR3 sequence (DNA): TGTGCCAGCAGCTTTGGTGGGGGCTGGGCCAACGTCCTGACTTTC. This gives the protein CASSFGGGWANVLTF.